Presented here are 25 T cell receptor beta chains from one specimen sequenced in a study of Ad26.COV2.S vaccination and SARS-CoV-2 variants (dated by TCRdb to about 2021). Library construction relied on the immunoSEQ multiplex PCR assay. TCRdb holds this immuneACCESS table with in-frame rearrangements only. Some clones are missing; in checked studies, unresolved V genes explain under half, and the rest has no known cause. In this sample the table shows around 420,000 clones, roughly 90% of which occur a single time. The ten largest clones take up around 3.6% of the sample. The intended sense of this specimen's treatment or condition label: roughly 20 received Ad26.COV2.S at low or high dose, single or two shots; several received placebo; per-sample allocation not given. Repertoires of vaccine and placebo recipients were sequenced from samples collected on day 63 after the first injection. The sample in question was peripheral blood, obtained in a trial of Ad26.COV2.S vaccine versus placebo. These receptors were obtained from a person aged 18-65 years who received the Ad26.COV2.S COVID-19 vaccine or a placebo.

This clone showed up just once. This chain uses TRBV4-2 with TRBJ2-1; TRBD2 matches at 11 bases. The junction had 6 bases not matched to a gene; V was cut back by 4 bases and J by 4 bases. In germline, CDR1 is LGHNA, CDR2 YNFKEQ. This CDR3 spans 16 amino acids. CDR3 in DNA: TGTGCCAGCAGCCGTAGCGGGGGGGTAGCTTACAATGAGCAGTTCTTC. It is translated as CASSRSGGVAYNEQFF.

V and J are TRBV4-3 and TRBJ1-2; tentative D call: TRBD1 (6 bases). The length of the CDR3 is 13 residues. Trimming removed 0 bases at V and 8 bases at J, with 10 bases between. From germline, CDR1 is LGHNA and CDR2 YSLEER. Written as DNA, the CDR3 is TGCGCCAGCAGCCAAGACAGGGGTGGCGGCTACACCTTC. Protein sequence: CASSQDRGGGYTF.

This rearrangement joins TRBV2 to TRBJ2-7, with D perhaps matching TRBD1 (6 bases). The CDR3 totals 12 residues. Germline-derived CDR1 and CDR2 are SNHLY and FYNNEI. V was cut by 6 bases and J by 3 bases, with 9 bases left in between. The CDR3 region has the DNA TGTGCCAGCAGCTACAGGGACTACGAGCAGTACTTC. This sequence encodes CASSYRDYEQYF.

This chain links TRBV4-1 with TRBJ1-5; 7 bases agree with TRBD1. The CDR3 has 14 amino acids. V was pared by 1 base and J by 6 bases, with 3 bases of the junction left unmatched. The germline gives CDR1 MGHRA, CDR2 YSYEKL. In DNA form, the CDR3 reads TGCGCCAGCAGCCAAGGAGACAGGGTTCAGCCCCAGCATTTT. The encoded protein is CASSQGDRVQPQHF.

This clone was seen a single time. The J gene is TRBJ2-7, the V gene TRBV7-6; the D gene is possibly TRBD1 (6 bases). The V end was cut by 4 bases, the J end by 0 bases, with 16 bases between. The CDR3 totals 16 residues. Germline CDR1 is SGHVS and CDR2 is FNYEAQ. CDR3 amino acids: CASSSGVRDNSYEQYF. The CDR3 DNA is TGTGCCAGCAGCTCTGGGGTCCGGGACAACTCCTACGAGCAGTACTTC. Together with reference TRBV7-6 and TRBJ2-7, the CDR3 gives the full variable domain: GAGVSQSPRYKVTKRGQDVALRCDPISGHVSLYWYRQALGQGPEFLTYFNYEAQQDKSGLPNDRFSAERPEGSISTLTIQRTEQRDSAMYRCASSSGVRDNSYEQYFGPGTRLTVT.

The rearrangement uses TRBV4-1 and TRBJ1-5; D is unclear. V was clipped by 4 bases and J by 5 bases, with 18 bases between them. There are 16 residues in the CDR3. Germline CDR1 and CDR2: MGHRA and YSYEKL. CDR3 protein: CASSPPGLRQDQPQHF. Written as DNA, the CDR3 is TGCGCCAGCAGCCCCCCTGGGTTGCGCCAGGATCAGCCCCAGCATTTT.

The count of this clone is one. The chain carries TRBV4-1 and TRBJ1-3; a weak D match, TRBD1 (5 bases). The CDR3 spans 17 residues. Between the trimmed V and J ends, which lost 0 bases and 3 bases, there was a span of 15 bases. Germline CDR1 and CDR2: MGHRA and YSYEKL. The CDR3 DNA reads TGCGCCAGCAGCCAAGAGGGGGGATTCTTCGGTGGAAACACCATATATTTT. It is translated as CASSQEGGFFGGNTIYF.

The genes are TRBV3-1 (or the pseudogene TRBV3-2) and TRBJ2-3; 7 bases are a match to TRBD2. The CDR3 consists of 13 residues. The germline gives CDR1 LGHDT, CDR2 YNNKEL (reference sequence). Unmatched junction bases numbered 4, after V lost 4 bases and J lost 6 bases. The DNA of the CDR3 is TGTGCCAGCAGCCGCGGACTAGGGGATACGCAGTATTTT. This encodes CASSRGLGDTQYF.

The chain uses TRBV11-2 and TRBJ1-1; D is perhaps TRBD1 (6 bases). The CDR3 consists of 14 residues. CDR1 is SGHAT and CDR2 is FQNNGV in the germline V gene. Trimming removed 1 base from V and 2 bases from J, with 8 bases in between. The CDR3 protein is CASSLGGGNTEAFF. The CDR3 DNA reads as TGTGCCAGCAGCTTAGGAGGGGGTAACACTGAAGCTTTCTTT.

This clone was recorded only once. V gene TRBV5-1 combines with J gene TRBJ2-4, with TRBD2 matching over 8 bases. J lost 0 bases, V lost 4 bases, and 6 bases had no gene match. The CDR3 covers 16 residues. The germline CDR1 and CDR2 sequences are SGHRS and YFSETQ. The CDR3 sequence is CASSQVAGLAKNIQYF. CDR3 nucleotides: TGCGCCAGCAGCCAGGTAGCGGGGCTAGCCAAAAACATTCAGTACTTC.

This chain connects TRBV7-2 to TRBJ2-5; the D gene is possibly TRBD2 (6 bases). The V gene lost 1 base and the J gene lost 1 base, with 13 bases spanning the gap. Germline-derived CDR1 and CDR2 are SGHTA and FQGNSA. CDR3 length: 16 residues. CDR3: CASSLERESPQETQYF. In DNA, the CDR3 is TGTGCCAGCAGCTTAGAACGGGAGTCACCCCAAGAGACCCAGTACTTC. Full variable domain (remainder filled in from reference TRBV7-2 and TRBJ2-5): GAGVSQSPSNKVTEKGKDVELRCDPISGHTALYWYRQSLGQGLEFLIYFQGNSAPDKSGLPSDRFSAERTGGSVSTLTIQRTQQEDSAVYLCASSLERESPQETQYFGPGTRLLVL.

V gene TRBV30 combines with J gene TRBJ1-2; 9 nucleotides agree with TRBD1. Trimming took 5 bases from V and 8 from J; bases not matched to a gene: 6. The CDR3 totals 12 residues. CDR1 is GTSNPN and CDR2 is SVGIG in the germline V gene (reference sequence). The CDR3 protein is CAWETGGLGYTF. The CDR3 bases are TGTGCCTGGGAAACAGGGGGCTTGGGCTACACCTTC.

As for this clone: This CDR3 is also generated by other DNA sequences in the sample. V and J are TRBV7-9 and TRBJ1-4, with D unclear. CDR1 is SEHNR, CDR2 FQNEAQ, per germline (reference sequence). The ends were cut back, 3 bases at V and 7 bases at J, with 6 bases in the middle. There are 12 residues in the CDR3. The CDR3 DNA reads as TGTGCCAGCAGCTTGGGCGGTGAAAAACTGTTTTTT. Translation: CASSLGGEKLFF.

The chain recombines TRBV6-2 or TRBV6-3 with TRBJ2-3; D uncertain. V was trimmed by 7 bases and J by 7 bases, leaving 15 bases between them. The CDR3 length is 13 residues. The germline V gene has CDR1 MNHEY and CDR2 SVGEGT. DNA of the CDR3: TGTGCCAGCACCCCGAGGACCTCGAATACGCAGTATTTT. Translated, it gives CASTPRTSNTQYF.

This chain uses TRBV5-1 with TRBJ1-1, with D maybe TRBD1 (6 bases). Germline V CDR1 and CDR2: SGHRS, YFSETQ. Trimming shortened V by 2 bases and J by 3 bases, and 14 bases separated the two germline ends. This CDR3 has 15 residues. DNA of the CDR3: TGCGCCAGCAGCTTCGCGGGGGCGCCGGACACTGAAGCTTTCTTT. As protein: CASSFAGAPDTEAFF.

This CDR3 is CSASRGMGNQPQHF. CDR3 nucleotides: TGCAGTGCTAGTAGGGGAATGGGCAATCAGCCCCAGCATTTT. V usage is TRBV20-1 and J usage is TRBJ1-5; weak D call: TRBD1 (5 bases). CDR3 length equals 14 residues. The germline gives CDR1 DFQATT, CDR2 SNEGSKA (reference sequence). V was trimmed by 3 bases and J by 2 bases, leaving 11 bases between them.

CDR3 DNA: TGTGCCAGCAGCTGGGGACAGGGAGAAGGCTATGGCTACACCTTC. Its translation is CASSWGQGEGYGYTF. The chain uses TRBV7-9 and TRBJ1-2, with 9 bases matching TRBD1. The CDR3 has 15 residues. V was pared by 4 bases and J by 4 bases, with 7 bases of the junction left unmatched. Germline CDR1 reads SEHNR; CDR2 reads FQNEAQ (reference sequence).

This chain joins TRBV5-5 and TRBJ1-1, with TRBD1 matching over 9 bases. CDR3 length: 14 residues. Germline CDR1 and CDR2: SGHKS and YYEKEE (reference sequence). V dropped 4 bases and J dropped 5; count of bases not matched to a gene: 6. In nucleotides, the CDR3 is TGTGCCAGCAGCCGTGACAGGGGGTATACTGAAGCTTTCTTT. Protein product: CASSRDRGYTEAFF.

The J gene is TRBJ1-5, the V gene TRBV6-2 or TRBV6-3, with TRBD1 as a possible D gene (6 bases). The ends were cut back, 6 bases at V and 3 bases at J, with 15 bases in the middle. CDR1 MNHEY and CDR2 SVGEGT come from the germline V gene. CDR3 size: 15 residues. In nucleotides, the CDR3 is TGTGCCAGCAGCTGGATCCAGGGGATCAATCAGCCCCAGCATTTT. Translating it yields CASSWIQGINQPQHF.

The V call is TRBV30, the J call TRBJ1-1; the match to TRBD1 covers 7 bases. Germline V gives CDR1 GTSNPN, CDR2 SVGIG (reference sequence). V was clipped by 3 bases and J by 4 bases; unmatched bases: 8. The CDR3 totals 14 residues. The CDR3 loop is CAWSRQGWSTEAFF. CDR3 in DNA: TGTGCCTGGAGCCGACAGGGCTGGAGCACTGAAGCTTTCTTT.

This sequence joins TRBV11-2 and TRBJ2-5, with TRBD2 matching over 11 bases. V trimming: 1 base; J trimming: 0 bases; junction bases outside the gene matches: 4. The CDR3 sequence is 17 residues long. Looked up from germline, CDR1 is SGHAT and CDR2 is FQNNGV. DNA for the CDR3: TGTGCCAGCAGCTTAGGGTGGACTAGCGGGTACCAAGAGACCCAGTACTTC. This codes for CASSLGWTSGYQETQYF. Combining the CDR3 with reference TRBV11-2 and TRBJ2-5 gives the whole variable domain EAGVAQSPRYKIIEKRQSVAFWCNPISGHATLYWYQQILGQGPKLLIQFQNNGVVDDSQLPKDRFSAERLKGVDSTLKIQPAKLEDSAVYLCASSLGWTSGYQETQYFGPGTRLLVL.

The chain employs TRBV30 and TRBJ1-6; D remains ambiguous. Germline V gene sequence: CDR1 GTSNPN, CDR2 SVGIG (reference sequence). Trimming cost V 2 bases and J 0 bases, with 5 bases left between them. The CDR3 runs 14 residues. As DNA, the CDR3 is TGTGCCTGGAGTTGGAACTCCTATAATTCACCCCTCCACTTT. Amino acids: CAWSWNSYNSPLHF. The whole variable domain, remainder taken from reference TRBV30 and TRBJ1-6, is SQTIHQWPATLVQPVGSPLSLECTVEGTSNPNLYWYRQAAGRGLQLLFYSVGIGQISSEVPQNLSASRPQDRQFILSSKKLLLSDSGFYLCAWSWNSYNSPLHFGNGTRLTVT.

This sequence joins TRBV5-4 and TRBJ2-7; D might be TRBD1 or TRBD2, each matching 5 bases. V was clipped by 7 bases and J by 4 bases, with 9 bases between them. CDR1 and CDR2 (germline): SGHNT, YYREEE (reference sequence). The CDR3 runs to 11 residues. The CDR3 sequence is CASSWGYEQYF. CDR3 nucleotides: TGTGCCAGCTCCTGGGGGTACGAGCAGTACTTC.

This clone was recorded only once. The V call is TRBV3-1 (or the pseudogene TRBV3-2), the J call TRBJ1-5; no firm D call. This CDR3 spans 15 amino acids. CDR1 and CDR2 (germline): LGHDT, YNNKEL (reference sequence). V lost 1 base to trimming and J lost 6 bases, with 13 bases between them. The chain's CDR3 is CASSQGGSGIQPQHF. The CDR3 DNA is TGTGCCAGCAGCCAAGGAGGGAGCGGGATTCAGCCCCAGCATTTT.

This rearrangement joins TRBV13 to TRBJ2-3, with 12 bases fitting TRBD2. The junction had 4 bases not matched to a gene; V was cut back by 5 bases and J by 4 bases. Per the germline V gene, CDR1 is PRHDT and CDR2 is FYEKMQ (reference sequence). This CDR3 contains 15 residues. CDR3 sequence (DNA): TGTGCCAGCAGCCAACTAGCGGGGGGCCCAGATACGCAGTATTTT. Its translation is CASSQLAGGPDTQYF.